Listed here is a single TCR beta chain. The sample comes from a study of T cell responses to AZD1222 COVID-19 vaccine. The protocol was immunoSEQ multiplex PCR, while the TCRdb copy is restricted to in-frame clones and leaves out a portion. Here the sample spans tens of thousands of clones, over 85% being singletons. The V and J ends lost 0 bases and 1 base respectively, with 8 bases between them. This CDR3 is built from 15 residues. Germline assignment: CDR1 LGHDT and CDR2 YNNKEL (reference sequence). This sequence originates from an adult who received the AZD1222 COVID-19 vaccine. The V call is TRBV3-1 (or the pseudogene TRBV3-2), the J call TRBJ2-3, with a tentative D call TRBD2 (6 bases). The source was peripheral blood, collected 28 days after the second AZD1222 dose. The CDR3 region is CASSQDASGTDTQYF. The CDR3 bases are TGTGCCAGCAGCCAAGACGCTAGCGGCACAGATACGCAGTATTTT.